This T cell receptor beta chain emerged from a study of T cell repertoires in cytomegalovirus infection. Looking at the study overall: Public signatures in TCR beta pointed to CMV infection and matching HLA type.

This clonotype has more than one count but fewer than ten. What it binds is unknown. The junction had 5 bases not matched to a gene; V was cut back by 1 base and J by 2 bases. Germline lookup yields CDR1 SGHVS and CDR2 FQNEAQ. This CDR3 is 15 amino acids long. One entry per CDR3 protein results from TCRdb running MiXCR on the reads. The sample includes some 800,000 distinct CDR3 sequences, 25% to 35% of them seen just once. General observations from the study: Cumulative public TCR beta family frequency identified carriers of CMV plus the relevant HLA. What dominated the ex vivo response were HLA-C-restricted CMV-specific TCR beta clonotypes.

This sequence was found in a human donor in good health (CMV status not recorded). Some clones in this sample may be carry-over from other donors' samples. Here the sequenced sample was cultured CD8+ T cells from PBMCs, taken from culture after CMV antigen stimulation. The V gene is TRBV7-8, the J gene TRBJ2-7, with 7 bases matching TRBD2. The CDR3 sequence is CASSLVEGGTYEQYF. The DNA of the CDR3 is TGTGCCAGCAGCTTAGTGGAGGGAGGGACCTACGAGCAGTACTTC.